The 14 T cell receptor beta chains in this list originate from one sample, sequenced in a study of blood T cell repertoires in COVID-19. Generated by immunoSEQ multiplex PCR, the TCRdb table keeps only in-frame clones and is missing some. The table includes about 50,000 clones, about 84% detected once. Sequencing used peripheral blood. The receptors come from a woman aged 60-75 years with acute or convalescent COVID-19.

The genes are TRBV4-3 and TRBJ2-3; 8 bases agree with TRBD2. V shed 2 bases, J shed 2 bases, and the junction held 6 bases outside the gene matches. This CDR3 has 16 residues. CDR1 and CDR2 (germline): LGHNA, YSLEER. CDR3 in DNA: TGCGCCAGCAGCCAAAATTCAGCGGGAGCCACAGATACGCAGTATTTT. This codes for CASSQNSAGATDTQYF.

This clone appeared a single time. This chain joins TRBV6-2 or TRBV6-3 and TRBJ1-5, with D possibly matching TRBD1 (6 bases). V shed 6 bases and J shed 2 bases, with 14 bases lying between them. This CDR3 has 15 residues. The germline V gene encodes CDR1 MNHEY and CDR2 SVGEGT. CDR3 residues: CASSSQGMGNQPQHF. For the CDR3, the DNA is TGTGCCAGCAGCTCACAGGGAATGGGCAATCAGCCCCAGCATTTT.

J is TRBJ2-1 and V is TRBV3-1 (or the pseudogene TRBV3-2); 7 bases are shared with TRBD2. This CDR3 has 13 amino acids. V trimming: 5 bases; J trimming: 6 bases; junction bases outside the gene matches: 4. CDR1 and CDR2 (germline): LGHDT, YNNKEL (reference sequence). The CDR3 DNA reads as TGTGCCAGCAGCTTGGGGGGGGGCAATGAGCAGTTCTTC. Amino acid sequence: CASSLGGGNEQFF.

The CDR3 region is CASSDMNTEAFF. The CDR3 DNA follows: TGTGCCAGCAGTGACATGAACACTGAAGCTTTCTTT. The rearrangement links TRBV9 to TRBJ1-1; D ambiguous. The CDR3 is 12 amino acids. V dropped 5 bases and J dropped 0 bases, with 5 bases sitting between them. The germline V gene encodes CDR1 SGDLS and CDR2 YYNGEE.

The CDR3 nucleotides are TGTGCCAGCAGCCCGGCACAGGGCTACTATGGCTACACCTTC. It codes for CASSPAQGYYGYTF. The chain combines TRBV14 with TRBJ1-2, with D maybe TRBD1 (6 bases). Germline V gene sequence: CDR1 SGHDN, CDR2 FVKESK. This CDR3 region has 14 residues. The V and J ends lost 4 bases and 3 bases respectively, with 12 bases between them.

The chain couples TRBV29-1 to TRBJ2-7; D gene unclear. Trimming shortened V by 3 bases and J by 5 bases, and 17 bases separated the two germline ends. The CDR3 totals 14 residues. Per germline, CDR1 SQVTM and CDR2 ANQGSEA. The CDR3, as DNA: TGCAGCGTTGATTTTGGTCCACGAGGTGACGAGCAGTACTTC. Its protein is CSVDFGPRGDEQYF.

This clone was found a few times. The CDR3 DNA sequence: TGTGCCAGCAGCGTAGGAAGCGCGAATGAGCAGTTCTTC. Translation: CASSVGSANEQFF. This chain connects TRBV9 to TRBJ2-1; no firm D call. Germline V gene data show CDR1 as SGDLS and CDR2 as YYNGEE. Trimming removed 0 bases at V and 7 bases at J, with 8 bases between. This CDR3 region has 13 residues.

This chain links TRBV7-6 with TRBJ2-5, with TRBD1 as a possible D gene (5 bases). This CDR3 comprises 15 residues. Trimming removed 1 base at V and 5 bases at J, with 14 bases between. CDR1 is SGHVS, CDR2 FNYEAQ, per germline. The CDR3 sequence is CASSLGTGQWETQYF. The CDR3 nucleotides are TGTGCCAGCAGCTTAGGAACCGGACAATGGGAGACCCAGTACTTC.

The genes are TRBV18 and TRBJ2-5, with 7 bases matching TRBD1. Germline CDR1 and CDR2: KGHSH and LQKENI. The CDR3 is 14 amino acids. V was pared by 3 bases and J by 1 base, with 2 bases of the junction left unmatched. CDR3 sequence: CASSPRDSQETQYF. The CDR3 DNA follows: TGTGCCAGCTCACCTAGGGACAGCCAAGAGACCCAGTACTTC. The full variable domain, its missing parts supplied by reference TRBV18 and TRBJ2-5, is NAGVMQNPRHLVRRRGQEARLRCSPMKGHSHVYWYRQLPEEGLKFMVYLQKENIIDESGMPKERFSAEFPKEGPSILRIQQVVRGDSAAYFCASSPRDSQETQYFGPGTRLLVL.

The CDR3 loop is CASSVGTNTGELFF. The CDR3 nucleotides are TGTGCCAGCAGCGTCGGGACAAACACCGGGGAGCTGTTTTTT. The chain couples TRBV9 to TRBJ2-2; TRBD1 might be the D (6 bases). The CDR3 covers 14 residues. Trimming pared 2 bases from V and 2 bases from J, leaving 7 bases between. Germline-derived CDR1 and CDR2 are SGDLS and YYNGEE.

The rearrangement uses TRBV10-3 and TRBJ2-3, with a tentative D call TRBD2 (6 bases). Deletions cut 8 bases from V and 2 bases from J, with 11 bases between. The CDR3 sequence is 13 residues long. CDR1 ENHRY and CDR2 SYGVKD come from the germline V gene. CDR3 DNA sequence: TGTGCCATCTGGCGGGAATCCACAGATACGCAGTATTTT. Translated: CAIWRESTDTQYF.

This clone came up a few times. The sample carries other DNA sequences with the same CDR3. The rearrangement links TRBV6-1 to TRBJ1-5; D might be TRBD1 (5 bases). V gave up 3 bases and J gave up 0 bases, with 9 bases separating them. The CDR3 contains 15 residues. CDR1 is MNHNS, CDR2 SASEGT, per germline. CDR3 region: CASSEAGHSNQPQHF. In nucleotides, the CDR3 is TGTGCCAGCAGTGAGGCAGGACATAGCAATCAGCCCCAGCATTTT.

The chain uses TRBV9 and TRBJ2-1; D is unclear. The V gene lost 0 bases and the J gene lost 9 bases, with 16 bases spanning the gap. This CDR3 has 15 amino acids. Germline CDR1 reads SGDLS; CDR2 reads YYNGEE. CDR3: CASSVAGAIVLEQFF. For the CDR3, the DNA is TGTGCCAGCAGCGTAGCAGGCGCCATAGTTCTTGAGCAGTTCTTC. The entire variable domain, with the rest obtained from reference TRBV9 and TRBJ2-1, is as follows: DSGVTQTPKHLITATGQRVTLRCSPRSGDLSVYWYQQSLDQGLQFLIQYYNGEERAKGNILERFSAQQFPDLHSELNLSSLELGDSALYFCASSVAGAIVLEQFFGPGTRLTVL.

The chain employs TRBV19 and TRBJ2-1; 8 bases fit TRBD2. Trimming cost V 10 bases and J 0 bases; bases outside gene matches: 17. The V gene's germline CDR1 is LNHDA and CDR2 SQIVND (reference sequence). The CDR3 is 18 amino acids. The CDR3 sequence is CATTAFSGTSHSYNEQFF. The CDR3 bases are TGTGCCACTACGGCTTTTTCCGGGACTAGTCACTCCTACAATGAGCAGTTCTTC.